This TCR beta chain was profiled in a study of T cell repertoires in cytomegalovirus infection. This CDR3 contains 12 residues. Per the germline V gene, CDR1 is SGHAT and CDR2 is FQNNGV. V was trimmed by 6 bases and J by 2 bases, leaving 7 bases between them. Each CDR3 protein is one row after TCRdb ran MiXCR on the reads. This sample carries a few hundred thousand distinct CDR3 sequences, 40% of them seen once, and the ten largest clones take 40% to 60%. This clonotype was found a few times. Its antigen is undetermined. This specimen was cultured PBMCs, taken from culture after CMV antigen stimulation. V gene TRBV11-2 combines with J gene TRBJ2-5; D is unclear. The sequence was obtained from a human donor in good health (CMV status not recorded). Some clones in this sample may be carry-over from other donors' samples. For the CDR3, the DNA is TGTGCCAGCAGTTACTTTCAAGAGACCCAGTACTTC. Amino acid sequence: CASSYFQETQYF.